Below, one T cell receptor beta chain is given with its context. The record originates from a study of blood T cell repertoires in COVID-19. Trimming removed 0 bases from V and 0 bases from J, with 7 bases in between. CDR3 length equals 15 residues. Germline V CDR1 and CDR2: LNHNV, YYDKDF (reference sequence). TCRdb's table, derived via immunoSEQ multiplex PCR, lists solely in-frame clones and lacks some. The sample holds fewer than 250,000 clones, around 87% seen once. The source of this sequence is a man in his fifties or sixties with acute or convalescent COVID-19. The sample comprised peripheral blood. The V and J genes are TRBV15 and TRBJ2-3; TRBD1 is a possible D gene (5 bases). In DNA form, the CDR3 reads TGTGCCACCAGCAGAGAAACAGGTAGCACAGATACGCAGTATTTT. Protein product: CATSRETGSTDTQYF.